This T cell receptor beta chain was recorded in a study of T cell responses to AZD1222 COVID-19 vaccine. Study findings and constraints: Baseline seropositives among AZD1222 recipients totaled only six. Repertoires were collected only later (after the peak T cell response had occurred).

Only in-frame clones appear in the TCRdb table, and some are missing; sequencing was by immunoSEQ multiplex PCR. The table has 30,000 to 35,000 clones, under 90% seen once. Points on this clone: Its specificity is unknown.

Here the sequenced sample was peripheral blood, taken 28 days after the second AZD1222 dose. The sequence was collected from an adult who received the AZD1222 COVID-19 vaccine.

CDR3 nucleotide sequence: TGTGCTAGTGGTTTGTGGACCCAGGGGACGGGGGGCTACACCTTC. This translates into CASGLWTQGTGGYTF. V is TRBV12-5 and J is TRBJ1-2; maybe TRBD1 (6 bases). V lost 2 bases and J lost 8, with 18 bases in between. This CDR3 comprises 15 residues. The germline V gene has CDR1 LGHNT and CDR2 FRNRAP.